This TCR beta chain appears in the sequencing data of a study of chemoradiotherapy in HPV16-positive cancers (dated by TCRdb to about 2022). Background for the entire study: Candidate HPV-specific T-cell clones and common TCR motifs were defined by functional T-cell assays performed on cells from two HPV16-positive patients. Next, the candidate HPV-specific TCRs and motifs were followed in TCR repertoires from about 90 patients with HPV-related cancers. The study asked whether T-cell immunity against the HPV oncoproteins E6 and E7 changes during chemoradiotherapy and whether it affects survival.

Concerning this clone: What antigen it recognizes has not been identified. No much larger clone exists at a distance of one base, and base qualities are not known.

Because repertoires were sampled repeatedly during chemoradiotherapy, clonal expansion in the tumor microenvironment could be followed. The library relied on the immunoSEQ multiplex PCR assay. TCRdb carries this immuneACCESS record with in-frame sequences only. Its versions omit some clonotypes, under half of them owing to an unresolved V gene in the studies checked, with the rest unexplained. This sample has around 8,800 clones in its table, and around 75% of those were observed once. 35% to 45% of the sample lies in the top ten. The paper as a whole reports these results and caveats: In HPV16-positive patients, expansion of HPV-responsive T cells during chemoradiotherapy was found to be associated with improved recurrence-free survival. Expansion of candidate HPV-specific clones and E7-related TCR motifs was observed in the tumor microenvironment during treatment, whereas no such expansion was observed for non-HPV-specific T cells. The functional definition of HPV-specific T cells came from only two HPV16-positive patients, and the survival association was reported for HPV16-positive patients.

CDR1 and CDR2, per the germline V gene, are KGHSH and LQKENI. V is cut back by 6 bases and J by 3 bases, with 13 bases in the junction unmatched. The CDR3 holds 16 amino acids from the cysteine to the phenylalanine. Only CDR3 DNA is held: 48 bases, read in frame from base 1. The sequences come from tumor tissue, collected from a patient who underwent chemoradiotherapy. This sequence originates from a human donor with HPV-associated anogenital cancer. Recombination linked TRBV18 to TRBJ1-1; 7 central bases correspond to TRBD1. Read as DNA, the sequence is TGTGCCAGCTCGCAGTCGCAGGGGGGTGGTGACACTGAAGCTTTCTTT. Its coded protein is CASSQSQGGGDTEAFF.